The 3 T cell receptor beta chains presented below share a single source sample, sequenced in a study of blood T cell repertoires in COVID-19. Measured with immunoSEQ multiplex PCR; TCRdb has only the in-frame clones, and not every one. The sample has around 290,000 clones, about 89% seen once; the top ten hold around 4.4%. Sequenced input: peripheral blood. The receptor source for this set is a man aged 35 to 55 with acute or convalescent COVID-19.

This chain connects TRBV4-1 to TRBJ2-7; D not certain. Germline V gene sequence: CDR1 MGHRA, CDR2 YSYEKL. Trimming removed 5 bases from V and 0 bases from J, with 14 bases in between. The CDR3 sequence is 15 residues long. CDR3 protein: CASSFGSTSSYEQYF. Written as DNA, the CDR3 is TGCGCCAGCAGCTTCGGGTCTACCAGCTCCTACGAGCAGTACTTC.

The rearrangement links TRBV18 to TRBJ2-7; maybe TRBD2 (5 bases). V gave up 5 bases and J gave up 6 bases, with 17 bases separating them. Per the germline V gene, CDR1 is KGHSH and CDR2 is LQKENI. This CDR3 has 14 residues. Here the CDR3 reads CASSMRTDFSEQYF. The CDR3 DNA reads TGTGCCAGCTCAATGCGGACGGACTTCAGCGAGCAGTACTTC.

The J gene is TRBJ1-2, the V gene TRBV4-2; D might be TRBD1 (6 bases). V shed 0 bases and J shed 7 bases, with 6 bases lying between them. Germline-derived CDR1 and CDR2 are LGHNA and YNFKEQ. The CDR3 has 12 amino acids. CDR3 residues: CASSQDRGGYTF. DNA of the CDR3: TGTGCCAGCAGCCAAGACAGGGGTGGCTACACCTTC.